This paragraph reports one T cell receptor (beta chain). In the study's own analysis: The assay estimated nucleated cells by amplifying reference gene primers. Here immunoSEQ multiplex PCR was the method, and the copy in TCRdb shows in-frame clones only, minus some. V, J and clone size derive from that table, while D and trimming were established from the DNA sequence. The data hold roughly 380,000 clones, with roughly 86% observed a single time. V was clipped by 1 base and J by 2 bases, with 12 bases between them. The CDR3 contains 15 residues. CDR1 SEHNR and CDR2 FQNEAQ come from the germline V gene (reference sequence). This entry comes from a study of blood T cell repertoires in COVID-19. Background on the study: Sites in the United States, Italy and Spain provided acute and convalescent COVID-19 samples. From T cells, B-cell-depleted T cells, or PBMCs came the material, which was cDNA or gDNA.

Sequencing input: peripheral blood. The TCR sequence derives from a human donor with acute or convalescent COVID-19. The donor label of this sample is uncertain. This chain links TRBV7-9 with TRBJ2-7; D remains ambiguous. CDR3 DNA sequence: TGTGCCAGCAGCTTAGGTGGAGACCTGGCCTACGAGCAGTACTTC. Amino acid sequence: CASSLGGDLAYEQYF.